This TCR beta chain stems from a study of graft-versus-host responses after intestinal transplantation. Overall study: Tacrolimus plus steroids were given to all recipients for 2 to 4 years, preceded by anti-thymocyte globulin induction.

The ends were cut back, 3 bases at V and 1 base at J, with 9 bases in the middle. This CDR3 spans 14 amino acids. CDR1 and CDR2 from the germline V gene are KGHSH and LQKENI. Assay: immunoSEQ multiplex PCR; the TCRdb copy retains only in-frame clones and omits some. The repertoire has tens of thousands of clones, around 90% of them found once; the top ten carry around 0.1%. On this clone itself: The antigen remains undetermined.

This clonotype originated in a human donor who received an intestinal transplant. Material: unstimulated CD4+ T cells sorted from spleen or lymph node cells, obtained before intestinal transplant. The chain combines TRBV18 with TRBJ2-5; possible D gene TRBD1, 6 bases. The CDR3 DNA reads as TGTGCCAGCTCACCTCTGGACAGCCAAGAGACCCAGTACTTC. Translated: CASSPLDSQETQYF. Complete variable domain (other parts from reference TRBV18 and TRBJ2-5): NAGVMQNPRHLVRRRGQEARLRCSPMKGHSHVYWYRQLPEEGLKFMVYLQKENIIDESGMPKERFSAEFPKEGPSILRIQQVVRGDSAAYFCASSPLDSQETQYFGPGTRLLVL.